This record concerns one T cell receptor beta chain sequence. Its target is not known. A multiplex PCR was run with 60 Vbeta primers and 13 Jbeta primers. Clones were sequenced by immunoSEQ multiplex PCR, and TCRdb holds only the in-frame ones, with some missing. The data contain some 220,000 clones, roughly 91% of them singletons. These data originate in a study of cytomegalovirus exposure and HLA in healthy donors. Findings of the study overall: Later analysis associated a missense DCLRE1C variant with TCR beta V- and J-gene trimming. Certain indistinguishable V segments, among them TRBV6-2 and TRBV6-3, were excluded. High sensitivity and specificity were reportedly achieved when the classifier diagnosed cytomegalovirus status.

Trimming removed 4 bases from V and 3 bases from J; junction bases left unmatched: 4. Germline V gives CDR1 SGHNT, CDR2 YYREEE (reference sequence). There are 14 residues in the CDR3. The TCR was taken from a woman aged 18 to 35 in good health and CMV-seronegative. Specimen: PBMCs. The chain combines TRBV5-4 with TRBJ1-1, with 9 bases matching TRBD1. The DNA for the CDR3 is TGTGCCAGCAGCAGCCGGGACAGGGACACTGAAGCTTTCTTT. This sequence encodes CASSSRDRDTEAFF. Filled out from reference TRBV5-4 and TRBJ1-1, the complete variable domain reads ETGVTQSPTHLIKTRGQQVTLRCSSQSGHNTVSWYQQALGQGPQFIFQYYREEENGRGNFPPRFSGLQFPNYSSELNVNALELDDSALYLCASSSRDRDTEAFFGQGTRLTVV.